Below, 11 T cell receptor beta chains from the same sample are listed, as sequenced in a study of blood T cell repertoires in COVID-19. Only in-frame clones appear in the TCRdb table, and some are missing; sequencing was by immunoSEQ multiplex PCR. Of roughly 420,000 clones listed, 88% are singletons. Material: PBMCs or T cells enriched from blood (not recorded which). All receptors come from a woman aged 25 to 39 with acute COVID-19.

V usage is TRBV5-6 and J usage is TRBJ1-5; TRBD1 is a possible D gene (5 bases). CDR3 length: 14 residues. CDR1 and CDR2 (germline): SGHDT, YYEEEE. With 4 bases removed from V and 3 bases from J, the gap between germline ends came to 11 bases. The CDR3 coding sequence is TGTGCCAGCAGCCTAACAGGTTACAATCAGCCCCAGCATTTT. Translating it yields CASSLTGYNQPQHF.

The chain combines TRBV30 with TRBJ2-2; D ambiguous. This CDR3 is 15 amino acids long. Germline values: CDR1 GTSNPN, CDR2 SVGIG (reference sequence). V gave up 0 bases and J gave up 0 bases, with 8 bases separating them. The CDR3: CAWSVEASNTGELFF. In DNA form, the CDR3 reads TGTGCCTGGAGTGTAGAAGCGTCGAACACCGGGGAGCTGTTTTTT.

The chain uses TRBV7-2 and TRBJ2-3, with unresolved D. The CDR3 contains 12 residues. Germline values: CDR1 SGHTA, CDR2 FQGNSA. Trimming stripped 3 bases from V and 4 bases from J, with 5 bases between. The CDR3 region is CASSFPADTQYF. CDR3 coding DNA: TGTGCCAGCAGCTTCCCCGCAGATACGCAGTATTTT.

V usage is TRBV5-1 and J usage is TRBJ2-3, with D maybe TRBD1 (6 bases). Germline CDR1 and CDR2: SGHRS and YFSETQ. Trimming took off 0 bases at V and 0 bases at J, with 14 bases between the two ends. This CDR3 has 17 amino acids. The CDR3 sequence is CASSLASTGASTDTQYF. In DNA form, the CDR3 reads TGCGCCAGCAGCTTGGCCTCGACAGGTGCTAGCACAGATACGCAGTATTTT.

V and J are TRBV10-2 and TRBJ2-7, with D maybe TRBD2 (7 bases). V was cut by 0 bases and J by 3 bases, with 12 bases left in between. The germline V gene encodes CDR1 WSHSY and CDR2 SAAADI. The CDR3 sequence is 15 residues long. CDR3 region: CASSESVRGLYEQYF. The CDR3 DNA reads TGCGCCAGCAGTGAGTCAGTGCGGGGGCTCTACGAGCAGTACTTC.

The chain employs TRBV28 and TRBJ1-5; a weak D match, TRBD1 (6 bases). The CDR3 runs 15 residues. In germline, CDR1 is MDHEN, CDR2 SYDVKM. Trimming removed 4 bases from V and 3 bases from J, with 13 bases in between. CDR3 bases: TGTGCCAGCAGTTCCCCGACAGGCTCCAATCAGCCCCAGCATTTT. It translates to CASSSPTGSNQPQHF.

V is TRBV2 and J is TRBJ2-3; D call uncertain. Looked up from germline, CDR1 is SNHLY and CDR2 is FYNNEI. The CDR3 is 14 amino acids. Trimming removed 6 bases from V and 2 bases from J, with 12 bases in between. The CDR3 bases are TGTGCCAGCAGAGCCACTGACAACACAGATACGCAGTATTTT. Translation gives CASRATDNTDTQYF.

J is TRBJ2-1 and V is TRBV10-2, with 15 bases matching TRBD2. Germline V CDR1 and CDR2: WSHSY, SAAADI. CDR3 length equals 17 residues. The V and J ends lost 7 bases and 4 bases, in that order; junction bases with no gene match: 8. CDR3 amino acids: CASMGLAGGPSYNEQFF. In DNA form, the CDR3 reads TGCGCCAGCATGGGACTAGCGGGGGGCCCTAGTTACAATGAGCAGTTCTTC.

The chain couples TRBV10-3 to TRBJ1-6; TRBD1 is a possible D gene (6 bases). The CDR3 spans 14 residues. V lost 3 bases and J lost 6, with 9 bases in between. Germline V lookup: CDR1 ENHRY, CDR2 SYGVKD. CDR3 region: CAISDGQINSPLHF. Here the CDR3 DNA reads TGTGCCATCAGTGATGGACAGATTAATTCACCCCTCCACTTT.

CDR3 coding DNA: TGCAGCGCTACGACAGGGAGAGTAACTGGAAACACCATATATTTT. Encoded protein: CSATTGRVTGNTIYF. The chain links TRBV29-1 to TRBJ1-3; 7 bases match TRBD1. Germline V gives CDR1 SQVTM, CDR2 ANQGSEA. This CDR3 is 15 amino acids long. Trimming cost V 7 bases and J 2 bases; bases outside gene matches: 11. The full variable domain, in which reference TRBV29-1 and TRBJ1-3 provide the parts outside the CDR3, is SAVISQKPSRDICQRGTSLTIQCQVDSQVTMMFWYRQQPGQSLTLIATANQGSEATYESGFVIDKFPISRPNLTFSTLTVSNMSPEDSSIYLCSATTGRVTGNTIYFGEGSWLTVV.

The chain employs TRBV7-2 and TRBJ2-3; a possible D gene is TRBD1 (5 bases). V was shortened by 2 bases and J by 1 base, with 7 bases between the two germline ends. The CDR3 contains 14 residues. The germline CDR1 and CDR2 sequences are SGHTA and FQGNSA. In DNA form, the CDR3 reads TGTGCCAGCAGCTTATTAGGGGGCACAGATACGCAGTATTTT. Translation gives CASSLLGGTDTQYF.